This TCR beta chain emerged from a study of PD-1 blockade in mismatch repair-deficient tumors. Libraries were prepared by immunoSEQ multiplex PCR; TCRdb keeps only in-frame clonotypes and omits some of them. Found here are under 75,000 clones, 70% to 90% of them singletons; the top ten hold over 11%. Sequencing used peripheral blood, obtained 52 weeks after starting pembrolizumab. This receptor was taken from an adult with mismatch repair-deficient cancer.

The CDR3 protein is CASSPGGAPNEKLFF. The CDR3 DNA reads as TGCGCCAGCAGCCCGGGGGGGGCGCCTAATGAAAAACTGTTTTTT. The chain joins TRBV5-1 to TRBJ1-4; a possible D gene is TRBD1 (6 bases). The ends were cut back, 4 bases at V and 3 bases at J, with 13 bases in the middle. The germline CDR1 and CDR2 sequences are SGHRS and YFSETQ. The CDR3 runs to 15 residues. Filled out from reference TRBV5-1 and TRBJ1-4, the complete variable domain reads KAGVTQTPRYLIKTRGQQVTLSCSPISGHRSVSWYQQTPGQGLQFLFEYFSETQRNKGNFPGRFSGRQFSNSRSEMNVSTLELGDSALYLCASSPGGAPNEKLFFGSGTQLSVL.